The clone carrying this T cell receptor beta chain has a single count. Assay used: immunoSEQ multiplex PCR; TCRdb lists only in-frame clones, some missing. Counted here are about 230,000 clones, approximately 86% occurring once; the ten biggest clones make up 0.95% to 1.5%. These data belong to a study of blood T cell repertoires in COVID-19. Study-wide background: Nucleic acid was either cDNA or gDNA, and it came from T cells, B-cell-depleted T cells, or PBMCs.

The junction had 10 bases not matched to a gene; V was cut back by 6 bases and J by 7 bases. CDR1 and CDR2 (germline): LGHDT, YNNKEL (reference sequence). This CDR3 has 15 amino acids. The sequenced sample was peripheral blood. This rearrangement joins TRBV3-1 (or the pseudogene TRBV3-2) to TRBJ2-1; 9 bases map to TRBD2. This clonotype was obtained from a woman under 40 with COVID-19, enrolled during active disease. As DNA, the CDR3 is TGTGCCAGCAGTCAGGGAGCGGGAGGAGGGAATGAGCAGTTCTTC. Protein sequence: CASSQGAGGGNEQFF.